This T cell receptor beta chain was profiled in a study of radiotherapy plus CTLA-4 blockade in lung cancer. Trimming cost V 2 bases and J 6 bases, with 5 bases left between them. Germline-derived CDR1 and CDR2 are MNHEY and SVGAGI. This CDR3 is built from 11 residues. Enrolled patients, whose metastatic non-small-cell lung cancer was chemo-refractory, received focal radiation plus CTLA-4 blockade with ipilimumab. A remark on this clone: Its target is not known.

Study results and caveats: TCR clones from tumors expanded in blood after radiotherapy plus ipilimumab.

Assay used: immunoSEQ multiplex PCR; TCRdb lists only in-frame clones, some missing. The sample gives roughly 110,000 clones, more than 75% of which show up once; roughly 2.5% is in the top ten. The sequences come from peripheral blood, collected from a patient treated with radiotherapy plus ipilimumab. The receptor comes from a human donor with non-small cell lung cancer that progressed on radiotherapy plus ipilimumab. Some clones in this sample may be carry-over from other donors' samples. The gene calls are TRBV6-5 and TRBJ2-7; unclear D gene. The CDR3 coding sequence is TGTGCCAGCAGTTACCTACTCGAGCAGTACTTC. It is translated as CASSYLLEQYF.